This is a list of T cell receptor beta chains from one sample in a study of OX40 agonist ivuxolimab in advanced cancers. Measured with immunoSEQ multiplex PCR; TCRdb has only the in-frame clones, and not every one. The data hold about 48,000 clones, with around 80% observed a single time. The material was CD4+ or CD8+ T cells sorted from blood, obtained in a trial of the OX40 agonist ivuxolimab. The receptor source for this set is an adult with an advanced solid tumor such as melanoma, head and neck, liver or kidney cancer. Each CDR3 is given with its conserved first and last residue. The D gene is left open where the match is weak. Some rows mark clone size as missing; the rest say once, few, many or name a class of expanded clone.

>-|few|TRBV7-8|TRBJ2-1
CASSRPPDNEQFF
TGTGCCAGCAGTCGCCCTCCCGACAATGAGCAGTTCTTC
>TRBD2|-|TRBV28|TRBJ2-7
CASSFPGGAYEQYF
TGTGCCAGCAGTTTTCCCGGGGGGGCCTACGAGCAGTACTTC
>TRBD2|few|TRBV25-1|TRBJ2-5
CASSVASGGSKETQYF
TGTGCCAGCAGTGTAGCGAGCGGGGGTTCTAAAGAGACCCAGTACTTC
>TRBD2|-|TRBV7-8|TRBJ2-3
CASSFRGVRGVGTDTQYF
TGTGCCAGCAGCTTCCGAGGGGTGCGGGGGGTAGGCACAGATACGCAGTATTTT
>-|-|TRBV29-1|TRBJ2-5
CSAQGQQPQETQYF
TGCAGCGCCCAAGGGCAGCAACCTCAAGAGACCCAGTACTTC
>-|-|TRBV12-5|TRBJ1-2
CASGTDKGYGYTF
TGTGCTAGTGGTACCGACAAGGGCTATGGCTACACCTTC
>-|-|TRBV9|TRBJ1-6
CASSVGVF
TGTGCCAGCAGCGTAGGGGTATTT
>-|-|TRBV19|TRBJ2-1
CASSNGPYNEQFF
TGTGCCAGTAGTAACGGCCCCTACAATGAGCAGTTCTTC
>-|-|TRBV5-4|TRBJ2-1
CASSKDSSLYNEQFF
TGTGCCAGCAGCAAAGACAGCAGCCTCTACAATGAGCAGTTCTTC
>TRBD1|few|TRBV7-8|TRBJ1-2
CASSDYRDRVFGYTF
TGTGCCAGCAGCGACTACCGGGACAGGGTTTTCGGCTACACCTTC
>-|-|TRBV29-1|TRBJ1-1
CSVPREGNTEAFF
TGCAGCGTTCCACGGGAGGGGAACACTGAAGCTTTCTTT
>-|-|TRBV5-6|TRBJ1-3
CATSFSGGNTIYF
TGTGCCACCAGCTTTTCGGGGGGAAACACCATATATTTT
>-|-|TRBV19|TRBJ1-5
CASSISRGGQPQHF
TGTGCCAGTAGTATCAGTAGGGGTGGGCAGCCCCAGCATTTT
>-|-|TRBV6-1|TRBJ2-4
CASSAPPHNIQYF
TGTGCCAGCAGCGCCCCCCCCCATAACATTCAGTACTTC
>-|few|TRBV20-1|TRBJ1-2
CSARLDYGYTF
TGCAGTGCTAGATTAGACTATGGCTACACCTTC
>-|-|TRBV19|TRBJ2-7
CASSMANEQYF
TGTGCCAGTAGTATGGCCAACGAGCAGTACTTC
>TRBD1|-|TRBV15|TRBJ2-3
CATSTTDRGVTDTQYF
TGTGCCACCAGCACCACGGACAGGGGGGTCACAGATACGCAGTATTTT
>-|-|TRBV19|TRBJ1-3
CASSIGLAVNTIYF
TGTGCCAGTAGTATTGGACTAGCCGTAAACACCATATATTTT
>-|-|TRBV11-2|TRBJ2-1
CASRKQGLEQFF
TGTGCCAGCAGAAAGCAGGGTCTTGAGCAGTTCTTC
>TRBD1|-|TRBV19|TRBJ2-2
CASSIGQGSTGELFF
TGTGCCAGTAGTATCGGACAGGGGAGCACCGGGGAGCTGTTTTTT
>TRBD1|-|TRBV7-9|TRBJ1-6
CASSQKQGAGSPLHF
TGTGCCAGCAGCCAGAAACAGGGGGCTGGTTCACCCCTCCACTTT
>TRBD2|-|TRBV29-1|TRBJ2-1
CSVEPAGSVQFF
TGCAGCGTTGAGCCAGCGGGGAGCGTGCAGTTCTTC
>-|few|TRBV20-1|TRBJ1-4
CSAPGPEKLFF
TGCAGTGCTCCAGGGCCCGAAAAACTGTTTTTT
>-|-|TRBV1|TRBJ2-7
CTSSQRRRYF
TGCACCAGCAGCCAGCGGCGGAGGTACTTC
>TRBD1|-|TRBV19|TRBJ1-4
CASTTGTGPNEKLFF
TGTGCCAGTACCACAGGGACAGGTCCCAATGAAAAACTGTTTTTT
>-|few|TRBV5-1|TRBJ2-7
CASSLTSPYEQYF
TGCGCCAGCAGCCTCACCTCCCCCTACGAGCAGTACTTC
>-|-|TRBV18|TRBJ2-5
CASSPQTGAQETQYF
TGTGCCAGCTCACCACAGACAGGCGCCCAAGAGACCCAGTACTTC
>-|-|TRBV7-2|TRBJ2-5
CASSLSPGEETQYF
TGTGCCAGCAGCTTATCTCCAGGGGAAGAGACCCAGTACTTC
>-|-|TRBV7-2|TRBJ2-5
CASSLGTPNLQYF
TGTGCCAGCAGCCTCGGGACCCCGAACCTTCAGTACTTC
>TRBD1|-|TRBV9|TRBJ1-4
CASTPTGRATNEKLFF
TGTGCCAGCACACCGACAGGGAGGGCAACTAATGAAAAACTGTTTTTT
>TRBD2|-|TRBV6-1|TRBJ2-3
CASRRTSGATDTQYF
TGTGCCAGCAGGCGGACTAGCGGGGCCACAGATACGCAGTATTTT
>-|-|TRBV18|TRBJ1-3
CASSPTGTRSGNTIYF
TGTGCCAGCTCACCGACCGGGACACGCTCTGGAAACACCATATATTTT
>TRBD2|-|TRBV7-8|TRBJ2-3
CASSFPGTSGTFGDTQYF
TGTGCCAGCAGCTTTCCCGGGACTAGCGGGACATTCGGCGATACGCAGTATTTT
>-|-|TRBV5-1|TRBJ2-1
CASSETQVGEQFF
TGCGCCAGCAGCGAAACACAGGTCGGGGAGCAGTTCTTC
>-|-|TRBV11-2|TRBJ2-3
CASSLGRQAPTDTQYF
TGTGCCAGCAGCTTAGGTAGACAGGCCCCGACAGATACGCAGTATTTT